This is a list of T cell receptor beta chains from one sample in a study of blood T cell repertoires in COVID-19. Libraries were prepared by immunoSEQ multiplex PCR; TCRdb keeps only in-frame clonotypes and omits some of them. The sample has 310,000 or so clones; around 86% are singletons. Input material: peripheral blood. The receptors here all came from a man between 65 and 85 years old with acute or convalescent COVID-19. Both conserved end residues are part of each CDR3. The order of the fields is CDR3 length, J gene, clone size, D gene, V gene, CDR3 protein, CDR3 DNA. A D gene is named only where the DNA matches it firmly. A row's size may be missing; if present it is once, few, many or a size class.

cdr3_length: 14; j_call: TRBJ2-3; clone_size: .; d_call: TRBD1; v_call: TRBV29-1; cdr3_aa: CSVVRQGRTDTQYF; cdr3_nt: TGCAGCGTTGTGAGACAGGGACGGACAGATACGCAGTATTTT
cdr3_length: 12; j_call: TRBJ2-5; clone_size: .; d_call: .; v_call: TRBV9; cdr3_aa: CASSRGGETQYF; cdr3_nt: TGTGCCAGCAGCCGAGGGGGAGAGACCCAGTACTTC
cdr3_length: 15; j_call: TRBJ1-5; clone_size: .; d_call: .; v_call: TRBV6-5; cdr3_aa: CASSQRGGLGQPQHF; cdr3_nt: TGTGCCAGCAGTCAACGCGGGGGGCTTGGTCAGCCCCAGCATTTT
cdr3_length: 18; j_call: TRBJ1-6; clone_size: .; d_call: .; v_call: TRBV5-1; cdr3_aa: CASIPLYPGDSYNSPLHF; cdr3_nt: TGCGCCAGCATCCCTCTCTACCCGGGGGACTCCTATAATTCACCCCTCCACTTT
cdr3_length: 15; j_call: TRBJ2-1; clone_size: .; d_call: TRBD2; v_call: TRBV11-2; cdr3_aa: CASSSPLAGGFLQFF; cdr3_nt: TGTGCCAGCAGCTCCCCACTAGCGGGAGGATTTTTGCAGTTCTTC
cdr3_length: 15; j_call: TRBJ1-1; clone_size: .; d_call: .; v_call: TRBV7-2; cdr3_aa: CASSLLTAGNTEAFF; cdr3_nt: TGTGCCAGCAGCTTATTGACAGCCGGGAACACTGAAGCTTTCTTT
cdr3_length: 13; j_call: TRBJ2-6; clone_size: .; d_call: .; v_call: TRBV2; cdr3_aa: CASEGTGANVLTF; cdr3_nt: TGTGCCAGCGAGGGCACTGGGGCCAACGTCCTGACTTTC
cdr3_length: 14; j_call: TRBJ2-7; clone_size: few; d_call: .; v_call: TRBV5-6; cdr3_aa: CASSFWVGLYEQYF; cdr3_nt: TGTGCCAGCAGCTTTTGGGTGGGACTCTACGAGCAGTACTTC
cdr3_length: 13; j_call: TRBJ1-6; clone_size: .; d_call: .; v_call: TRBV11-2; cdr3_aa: CASSQASGSPLHF; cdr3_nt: TGTGCCAGCAGCCAGGCAAGTGGTTCACCCCTCCACTTT
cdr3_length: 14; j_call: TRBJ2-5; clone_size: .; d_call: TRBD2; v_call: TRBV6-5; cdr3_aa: CASNPLAGGETQYF; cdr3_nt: TGTGCCAGCAATCCACTAGCGGGAGGAGAGACCCAGTACTTC
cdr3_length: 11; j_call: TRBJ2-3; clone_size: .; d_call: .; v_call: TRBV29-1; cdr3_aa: CSGHRTDTQYF; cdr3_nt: TGCAGCGGGCACAGGACAGATACGCAGTATTTT
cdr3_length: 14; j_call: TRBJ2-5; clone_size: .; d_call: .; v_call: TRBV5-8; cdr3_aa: CASSLVQTQETQYF; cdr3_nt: TGTGCCAGCAGCTTGGTCCAGACTCAAGAGACCCAGTACTTC
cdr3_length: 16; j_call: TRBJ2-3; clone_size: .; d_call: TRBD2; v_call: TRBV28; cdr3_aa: CASSSRTSAVTDTQYF; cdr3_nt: TGTGCCAGCAGTTCCCGGACTAGCGCCGTCACAGATACGCAGTATTTT
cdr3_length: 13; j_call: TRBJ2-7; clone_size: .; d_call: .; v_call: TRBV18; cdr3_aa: CASSPRGAYEQYF; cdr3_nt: TGTGCCAGCTCACCTCGCGGGGCCTACGAGCAGTACTTC
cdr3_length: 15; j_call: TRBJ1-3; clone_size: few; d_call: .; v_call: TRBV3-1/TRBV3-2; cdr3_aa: CASSQALNSGNTIYF; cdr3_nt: TGTGCCAGCAGCCAAGCGCTAAACTCTGGAAACACCATATATTTT
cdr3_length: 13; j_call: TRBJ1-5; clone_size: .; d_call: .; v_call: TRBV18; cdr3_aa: CASSQAGDQPQHF; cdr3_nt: TGTGCCAGCTCACAGGCAGGGGACCAGCCCCAGCATTTT